The 21 T cell receptor beta chains presented below share a single source sample, sequenced in a study of cytomegalovirus exposure and HLA in healthy donors. With 60 Vbeta and 13 Jbeta primers, the PCR was carried out. The table came from immunoSEQ multiplex PCR; TCRdb's copy has only in-frame clones and leaves some out. There are around 210,000 clones in the sample; around 80% occur only once, and around 0.45% lies in the top ten. Input material: PBMCs. These receptors all stem from a boy aged 5-17 years in good health and CMV-seronegative.

This clone has only a few counts. The rearrangement joins TRBV11-2 to TRBJ2-7; 8 bases fit TRBD1. V shed 3 bases, J shed 3 bases, and the junction held 7 bases outside the gene matches. Germline CDR1 reads SGHAT; CDR2 reads FQNNGV. The CDR3 extends over 15 amino acids. CDR3 sequence (DNA): TGTGCCAGCAGCTTGTTACAGGGGGACCTCTACGAGCAGTACTTC. It yields the protein CASSLLQGDLYEQYF.

The chain employs TRBV30 and TRBJ1-2; D is unresolved. The CDR3 totals 14 residues. Germline V gene data show CDR1 as GTSNPN and CDR2 as SVGIG (reference sequence). V was shortened by 0 bases and J by 0 bases, with 8 bases between the two germline ends. CDR3 loop: CAWSVRLANYGYTF. The CDR3 DNA sequence: TGTGCCTGGAGTGTACGGCTAGCTAACTATGGCTACACCTTC.

The chain joins TRBV5-1 to TRBJ1-1; unclear D gene. The germline V and J ends were trimmed by 6 bases and 7 bases, with 22 bases remaining between them. Germline V CDR1 and CDR2: SGHRS, YFSETQ. The CDR3 length is 15 residues. The CDR3 nucleotides read TGCGCCAGCACCCCCTTGGGGATTGCTGGGAGTGAAGCTTTCTTT. It codes for CASTPLGIAGSEAFF.

The V call is TRBV10-3, the J call TRBJ1-1; TRBD1 is a possible D gene (5 bases). Germline CDR1 reads ENHRY; CDR2 reads SYGVKD. The CDR3 consists of 13 residues. V was clipped by 6 bases and J by 1 base, with 9 bases between them. The CDR3 region has the DNA TGTGCCATCAGGGGGGACTCGAACACTGAAGCTTTCTTT. Residues: CAIRGDSNTEAFF.

The V and J genes are TRBV9 and TRBJ1-2, with 7 bases lining up with TRBD1. This CDR3 is 12 amino acids long. V shed 4 bases, J shed 8 bases, and the junction held 5 bases outside the gene matches. CDR1 and CDR2 from the germline V gene are SGDLS and YYNGEE. The CDR3 is CASSKGAQGYTF. The CDR3 region has the DNA TGTGCCAGCAGCAAGGGGGCGCAGGGCTACACCTTC.

This clone was seen a single time. The J gene is TRBJ1-5, the V gene TRBV6-1; 8 nucleotides agree with TRBD1. The CDR3 sequence is 16 residues long. Per the germline V gene, CDR1 is MNHNS and CDR2 is SASEGT. The trim removed 4 bases at V and 8 bases at J, leaving 13 bases unmatched. The CDR3 coding sequence is TGTGCCAGCAGTGGGGCGGGCTGGACAGGGTCGGAGCCCCAGCATTTT. Translation gives CASSGAGWTGSEPQHF.

The chain recombines TRBV27 with TRBJ1-1; D ambiguous. Per the germline V gene, CDR1 is MNHEY and CDR2 is SMNVEV (reference sequence). The CDR3 has 16 amino acids. Trimming left V 0 bases short and J 3 bases short, with 14 bases between. CDR3: CASSLSYTDTHTEAFF. For the CDR3, the DNA is TGTGCCAGCAGTTTATCGTACACAGACACCCACACTGAAGCTTTCTTT.

This chain links TRBV27 with TRBJ1-1; weak D call: TRBD1 (5 bases). The CDR3 has 17 amino acids. V gave up 0 bases and J gave up 3 bases, with 17 bases separating them. Germline-derived CDR1 and CDR2 are MNHEY and SMNVEV (reference sequence). The CDR3 spells CASSLSWGLGAYTEAFF. The CDR3, as DNA: TGTGCCAGCAGTTTATCGTGGGGACTTGGAGCTTACACTGAAGCTTTCTTT.

V is TRBV5-1 and J is TRBJ1-1; no reliable D call. The CDR3 has 11 amino acids. V lost 3 bases, J lost 7 bases, and 7 bases lay in between. Germline V gene data show CDR1 as SGHRS and CDR2 as YFSETQ. CDR3 protein: CASSYSGEAFF. The CDR3 bases are TGCGCCAGCAGCTATTCCGGTGAAGCTTTCTTT.

CDR3 coding DNA: TGCGCCAGCAGCCAGACCCCAGGGGTCGCCGACTCCTACGAGCAGTACTTC. Translation gives CASSQTPGVADSYEQYF. The rearrangement uses TRBV4-1 and TRBJ2-5; D is perhaps TRBD1 (6 bases). The DNA end favors TRBJ2-7, so the J call may be wrong. The CDR3 extends over 17 amino acids. Looked up from germline, CDR1 is MGHRA and CDR2 is YSYEKL.

V usage is TRBV2 and J usage is TRBJ1-2, with 9 bases lining up with TRBD1. Germline CDR1 reads SNHLY; CDR2 reads FYNNEI. The CDR3 totals 14 residues. The V segment lost 7 bases and the J segment 3 bases; nucleotides outside the gene matches: 6. For the CDR3, the DNA is TGTGCCAGCAAGCTACAGGGGGCGGACTATGGCTACACCTTC. The encoded protein is CASKLQGADYGYTF.

The chain carries TRBV30 and TRBJ2-5; 7 nucleotides match TRBD2. Germline trimming cut 3 bases from V and 4 bases from J; bases unmatched to any gene: 8. Germline CDR1 GTSNPN, CDR2 SVGIG (reference sequence). The CDR3 covers 14 residues. CDR3 sequence reads: CAWRRWGRGETQYF. The CDR3, as DNA: TGTGCCTGGAGGCGATGGGGGAGGGGAGAGACCCAGTACTTC.

The J gene is TRBJ2-3, the V gene TRBV19; TRBD2 matches 13 bases. Germline V gene data show CDR1 as LNHDA and CDR2 as SQIVND (reference sequence). The CDR3 length is 17 residues. Trimming took 6 bases from V and 0 from J; bases not matched to a gene: 6. CDR3 residues: CASRTSGGPFSTDTQYF. DNA of the CDR3: TGTGCCAGTAGGACTAGCGGGGGGCCCTTTAGCACAGATACGCAGTATTTT.

The rearrangement joins TRBV7-6 to TRBJ2-7, with TRBD2 matching over 7 bases. Per the germline V gene, CDR1 is SGHVS and CDR2 is FNYEAQ. With 5 bases clipped from V and 2 bases from J, the junction kept 12 bases outside the gene matches. The CDR3 is made up of 16 amino acids. CDR3 sequence: CASSPRMGGDPYEQYF. The CDR3 nucleotides are TGTGCCAGCAGCCCAAGAATGGGGGGGGATCCCTACGAGCAGTACTTC.

The V call is TRBV15, the J call TRBJ1-2; a weak D match, TRBD1 (5 bases). Trimming removed 5 bases from V and 0 bases from J, with 7 bases in between. CDR3 length: 13 amino acids. Germline V lookup: CDR1 LNHNV, CDR2 YYDKDF (reference sequence). CDR3: CATSQGSNYGYTF. The CDR3 DNA follows: TGTGCCACCAGCCAGGGATCTAACTATGGCTACACCTTC. Based on the CDR3 plus reference TRBV15 and TRBJ1-2, the full variable domain is DAMVIQNPRYQVTQFGKPVTLSCSQTLNHNVMYWYQQKSSQAPKLLFHYYDKDFNNEADTPDNFQSRRPNTSFCFLDIRSPGLGDTAMYLCATSQGSNYGYTFGSGTRLTVV.

The rearrangement uses TRBV5-4 and TRBJ2-1, with 9 bases fitting TRBD2. J was trimmed by 5 bases and V by 0 bases; bases with no gene match: 3. Germline CDR1 reads SGHNT; CDR2 reads YYREEE (reference sequence). This CDR3 has 15 residues. The CDR3 nucleotides read TGTGCCAGCAGCTTGGTAGCGGGAGTTAACAATGAGCAGTTCTTC. This translates into CASSLVAGVNNEQFF. Full variable domain (outside the CDR3, taken from reference TRBV5-4 and TRBJ2-1): ETGVTQSPTHLIKTRGQQVTLRCSSQSGHNTVSWYQQALGQGPQFIFQYYREEENGRGNFPPRFSGLQFPNYSSELNVNALELDDSALYLCASSLVAGVNNEQFFGPGTRLTVL.

The gene calls are TRBV14 and TRBJ2-1; 7 bases map to TRBD2. This CDR3 has 14 residues. V dropped 0 bases and J dropped 8; count of bases not matched to a gene: 4. The V gene's germline CDR1 is SGHDN and CDR2 FVKESK. The CDR3 DNA is TGTGCCAGCAGCCAAGAAGAAGCGGGACATGAGCAGTTCTTC. This sequence encodes CASSQEEAGHEQFF.

The gene calls are TRBV19 and TRBJ1-2; D not certain. The V end lost 4 bases, the J end lost 4 bases, and 10 bases lay between the germline ends. This CDR3 has 13 amino acids. Germline V CDR1 and CDR2: LNHDA, SQIVND (reference sequence). The CDR3: CASSTRSRYGYTF. As DNA, the CDR3 is TGTGCCAGTAGTACCCGCAGTCGCTATGGCTACACCTTC.

V is TRBV11-2 and J is TRBJ2-7; 9 positions match TRBD2. Trimming took 1 base from V and 5 from J; bases not matched to a gene: 9. This CDR3 has 16 amino acids. CDR1 SGHAT and CDR2 FQNNGV come from the germline V gene. This CDR3 reads CASSLGLAGLSNEQYF. The CDR3 region has the DNA TGTGCCAGCAGCTTAGGCCTAGCGGGGCTGTCGAACGAGCAGTACTTC.

V and J are TRBV6-4 and TRBJ1-1; D is ambiguous. Trimming removed 3 bases at V and 7 bases at J, with 18 bases between. Germline loops: CDR1 MRHNA, CDR2 SNTAGT. The CDR3 has 15 amino acids. This CDR3 is CASSESRSRTIEAFF. The CDR3 DNA is TGTGCCAGCAGTGAGAGTCGGTCCAGAACTATTGAAGCTTTCTTT.

The CDR3 nucleotides read TGTGCCAGCAGTTCGGGGTTCACAGATACGCAGTATTTT. It yields the protein CASSSGFTDTQYF. The chain uses TRBV28 and TRBJ2-3; a weak D match, TRBD2 (5 bases). There are 13 residues in the CDR3. Germline CDR1 is MDHEN and CDR2 is SYDVKM. Trimming took off 4 bases at V and 2 bases at J, with 7 bases between the two ends. The full variable domain, its missing parts supplied by reference TRBV28 and TRBJ2-3, is DVKVTQSSRYLVKRTGEKVFLECVQDMDHENMFWYRQDPGLGLRLIYFSYDVKMKEKGDIPEGYSVSREKKERFSLILESASTNQTSMYLCASSSGFTDTQYFGPGTRLTVL.